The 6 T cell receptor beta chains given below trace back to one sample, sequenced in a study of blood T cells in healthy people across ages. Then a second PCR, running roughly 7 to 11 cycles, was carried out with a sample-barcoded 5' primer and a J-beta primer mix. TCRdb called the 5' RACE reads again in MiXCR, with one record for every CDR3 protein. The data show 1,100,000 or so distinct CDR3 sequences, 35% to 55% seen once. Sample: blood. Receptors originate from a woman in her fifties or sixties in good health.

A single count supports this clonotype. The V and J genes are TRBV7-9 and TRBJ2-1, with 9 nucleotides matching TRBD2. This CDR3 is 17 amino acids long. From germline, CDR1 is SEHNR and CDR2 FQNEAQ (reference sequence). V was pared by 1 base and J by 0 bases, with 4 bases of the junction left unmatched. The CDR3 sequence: CASSLGAGGSSYNEQFF. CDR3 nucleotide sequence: TGTGCCAGCAGCTTAGGAGCGGGAGGTAGCTCCTACAATGAGCAGTTCTTC.

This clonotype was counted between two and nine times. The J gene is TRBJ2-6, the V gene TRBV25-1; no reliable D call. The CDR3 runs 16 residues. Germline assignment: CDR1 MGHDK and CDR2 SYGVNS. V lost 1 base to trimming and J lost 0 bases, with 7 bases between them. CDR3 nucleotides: TGTGCCAGCAGTGAATCTCTCCTCTCTGGGGCCAACGTCCTGACTTTC. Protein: CASSESLLSGANVLTF. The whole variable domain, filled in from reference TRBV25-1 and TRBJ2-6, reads EADIYQTPRYLVIGTGKKITLECSQTMGHDKMYWYQQDPGMELHLIHYSYGVNSTEKGDLSSESTVSRIRTEHFPLTLESARPSHTSQYLCASSESLLSGANVLTFGAGSRLTVL.

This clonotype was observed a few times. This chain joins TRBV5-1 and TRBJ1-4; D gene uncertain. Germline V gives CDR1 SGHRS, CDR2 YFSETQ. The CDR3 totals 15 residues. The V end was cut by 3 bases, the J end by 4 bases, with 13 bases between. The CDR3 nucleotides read TGCGCCAGCAGCTCGAGGGCCGCGGGTAATGAAAAACTGTTTTTT. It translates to CASSSRAAGNEKLFF.

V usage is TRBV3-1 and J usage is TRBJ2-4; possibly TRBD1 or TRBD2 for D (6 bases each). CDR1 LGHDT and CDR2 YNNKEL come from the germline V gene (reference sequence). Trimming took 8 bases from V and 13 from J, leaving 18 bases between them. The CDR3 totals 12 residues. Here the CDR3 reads CASRGLSYGQYF. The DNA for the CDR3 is TGTGCCAGCCGGGGGCTTTCCTACGGGCAGTACTTC.

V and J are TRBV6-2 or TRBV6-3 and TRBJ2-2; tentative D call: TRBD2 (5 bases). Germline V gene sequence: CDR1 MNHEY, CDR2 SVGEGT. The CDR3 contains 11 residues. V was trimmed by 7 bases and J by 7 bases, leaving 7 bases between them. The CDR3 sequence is CASTDYGELFF. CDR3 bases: TGTGCCAGCACCGACTACGGGGAGCTGTTTTTT.

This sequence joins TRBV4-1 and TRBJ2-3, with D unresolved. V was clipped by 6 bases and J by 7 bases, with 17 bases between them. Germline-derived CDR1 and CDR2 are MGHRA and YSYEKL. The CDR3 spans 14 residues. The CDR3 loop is CASRVNQAPNTQYF. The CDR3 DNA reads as TGCGCCAGCAGAGTCAACCAAGCCCCAAATACGCAGTATTTT.